This TCR beta chain is drawn from a study of control samples from healthy donors and cancer patients. TCRdb keeps only in-frame clones here, not all; method: immunoSEQ multiplex PCR. The sample has 100,000 to 150,000 clones, around 86% seen once. The TCR comes from a man aged 35 to 55 in good health. The sample taken for sequencing was blood.

This chain's CDR3 is CAISDSHTRTDTQYF. The CDR3 region has the DNA TGTGCCATCAGTGATAGCCATACACGCACAGATACGCAGTATTTT. This chain joins TRBV10-3 and TRBJ2-3; no reliable D call. The CDR3 is 15 residues long. V gave up 3 bases and J gave up 1 base, with 11 bases separating them. Germline V lookup: CDR1 ENHRY, CDR2 SYGVKD.